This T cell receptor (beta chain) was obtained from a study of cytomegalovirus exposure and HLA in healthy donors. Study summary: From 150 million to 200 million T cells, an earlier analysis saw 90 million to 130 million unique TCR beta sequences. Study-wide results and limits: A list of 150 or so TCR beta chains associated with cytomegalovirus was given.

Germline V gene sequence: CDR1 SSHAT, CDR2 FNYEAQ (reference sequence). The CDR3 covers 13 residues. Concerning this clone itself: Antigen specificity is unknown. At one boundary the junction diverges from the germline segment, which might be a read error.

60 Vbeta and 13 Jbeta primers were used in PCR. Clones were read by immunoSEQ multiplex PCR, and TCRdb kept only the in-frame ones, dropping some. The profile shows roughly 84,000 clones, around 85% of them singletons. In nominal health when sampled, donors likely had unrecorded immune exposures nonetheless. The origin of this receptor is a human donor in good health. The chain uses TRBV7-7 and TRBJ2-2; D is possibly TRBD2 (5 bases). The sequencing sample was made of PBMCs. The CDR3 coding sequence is TGTGCTAGCAGCTTAGCGCGGGCCGGGGAGCTGTTTTTT. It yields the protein CASSLARAGELFF.